This entry lists 30 T cell receptor beta chains sequenced from one sample in a study of cytomegalovirus exposure and HLA in healthy donors. Using immunoSEQ multiplex PCR, the repertoire was profiled, and TCRdb retains in-frame clones only, with some absent. The data contain fewer than 200,000 clones, 75% to 90% of them seen just once; the ten biggest clones take up approximately 15%. The sample was PBMCs. These receptors were obtained from a man aged 18 to 29 in good health and CMV-seropositive.

This rearrangement joins TRBV28 to TRBJ2-7; the match to TRBD1 covers 10 bases. The CDR3 is 14 amino acids. Trimming cost V 6 bases and J 9 bases; bases outside gene matches: 11. Germline V lookup: CDR1 MDHEN, CDR2 SYDVKM. CDR3 coding DNA: TGTGCCAGCAGGGCCGGGACAGGGGTAGTCGCGCAGTACTTC. Amino acid sequence: CASRAGTGVVAQYF.

J is TRBJ2-1 and V is TRBV29-1; D not resolved. Trimming cost V 4 bases and J 0 bases, with 7 bases left between them. This CDR3 is 13 amino acids long. Per the germline V gene, CDR1 is SQVTM and CDR2 is ANQGSEA. The CDR3: CSVVQPSYNEQFF. CDR3 nucleotides: TGCAGCGTTGTACAGCCCTCCTACAATGAGCAGTTCTTC.

V gene TRBV28 combines with J gene TRBJ2-2, with 9 nucleotides matching TRBD2. The V segment lost 7 bases and the J segment 3 bases; nucleotides outside the gene matches: 9. Germline CDR1 and CDR2: MDHEN and SYDVKM. CDR3 length: 16 residues. The DNA of the CDR3 is TGTGCCAGCATCCCTGTTAGCGGGAGCTACACCGGGGAGCTGTTTTTT. This codes for CASIPVSGSYTGELFF.

The V and J genes are TRBV7-2 and TRBJ2-3; D gene unclear. In germline, CDR1 is SGHTA, CDR2 FQGNSA. Trimming took off 2 bases at V and 0 bases at J, with 6 bases between the two ends. This CDR3 is 14 amino acids long. In nucleotides, the CDR3 is TGTGCCAGCAGCTTACATACTAGCACAGATACGCAGTATTTT. Translated, it gives CASSLHTSTDTQYF.

V usage is TRBV30 and J usage is TRBJ1-4; weak D call: TRBD1 (6 bases). CDR1 GTSNPN and CDR2 SVGIG come from the germline V gene (reference sequence). The CDR3 extends over 14 amino acids. Deletions cut 1 base from V and 0 bases from J, with 6 bases between. The CDR3 nucleotides read TGTGCCTGGAGTGCAGGGGCAACTAATGAAAAACTGTTTTTT. It codes for CAWSAGATNEKLFF.

The genes are TRBV27 and TRBJ2-3; 9 bases fit TRBD1. Germline lookup yields CDR1 MNHEY and CDR2 SMNVEV (reference sequence). The CDR3 sequence is 15 residues long. V was pared by 7 bases and J by 2 bases, with 7 bases of the junction left unmatched. CDR3 nucleotides: TGTGCCAGCATCGCGGGACAGGGACCCACAGATACGCAGTATTTT. It translates to CASIAGQGPTDTQYF.

This rearrangement joins TRBV11-2 to TRBJ1-6; 7 bases are a match to TRBD1. The CDR3 length is 19 residues. The trim removed 0 bases at V and 3 bases at J, leaving 11 bases unmatched. Germline loops: CDR1 SGHAT, CDR2 FQNNGV. The CDR3 bases are TGTGCCAGCAGCTTAGATAGCGGATCGGGACAGCTCTATAATTCACCCCTCCACTTT. Residues: CASSLDSGSGQLYNSPLHF.

This clone was seen only once. The chain uses TRBV6-1 and TRBJ1-4; 10 bases line up with TRBD1. This CDR3 has 15 amino acids. In germline, CDR1 is MNHNS, CDR2 SASEGT. The V and J ends lost 7 bases and 6 bases, in that order; junction bases with no gene match: 8. DNA for the CDR3: TGTGCCAGCACCGAGTGGGACAGGGGTGATGAAAAACTGTTTTTT. Protein: CASTEWDRGDEKLFF.

This clone was detected only a few times. The chain employs TRBV2 and TRBJ2-7; tentative D call: TRBD2 (6 bases). The CDR3 is 14 amino acids. V lost 6 bases and J lost 6, with 18 bases in between. Germline CDR1 is SNHLY and CDR2 is FYNNEI. The CDR3 sequence is CASRVLREVAEQYF. The CDR3 coding sequence is TGTGCCAGCAGGGTCCTGAGGGAGGTTGCCGAGCAGTACTTC.

This clone was picked up a small number of times. V is TRBV5-1 and J is TRBJ1-4; 8 positions match TRBD1. There are 15 residues in the CDR3. The J segment lost 7 bases and the V segment lost 3 bases, leaving 8 bases of the junction unmatched. Germline V gives CDR1 SGHRS, CDR2 YFSETQ. The CDR3 nucleotides are TGCGCCAGCAGCTCAGGGGGCGTAGATGGTGAAAAACTGTTTTTT. Translating gives CASSSGGVDGEKLFF.

This chain links TRBV18 with TRBJ1-1; TRBD1 matches at 7 bases. This CDR3 has 18 amino acids. Germline values: CDR1 KGHSH, CDR2 LQKENI. The junction had 11 bases not matched to a gene; V was cut back by 1 base and J by 0 bases. CDR3 sequence reads: CASSPRAGTVLLNTEAFF. DNA of the CDR3: TGTGCCAGCTCACCACGGGCCGGGACAGTACTTCTGAACACTGAAGCTTTCTTT.

This rearrangement joins TRBV19 to TRBJ2-3, with D maybe TRBD2 (5 bases). The germline V gene encodes CDR1 LNHDA and CDR2 SQIVND (reference sequence). The CDR3 is 14 amino acids. V was clipped by 4 bases and J by 2 bases, with 10 bases between them. The CDR3 DNA reads TGTGCCAGTAGTAGGCCGGGAACCACAGATACGCAGTATTTT. Its protein is CASSRPGTTDTQYF.

The chain is built from TRBV29-1 and TRBJ2-7; 15 bases are shared with TRBD2. J lost 7 bases, V lost 4 bases, and 8 bases had no gene match. In germline, CDR1 is SQVTM, CDR2 ANQGSEA. The CDR3 runs to 15 residues. CDR3 protein: CSVVPGLAGGGEQYF. In DNA form, the CDR3 reads TGCAGCGTTGTCCCGGGACTAGCGGGAGGTGGGGAGCAGTACTTC.

This clone came up once. V is TRBV10-2 and J is TRBJ2-1; D perhaps matches TRBD2 (5 bases). The CDR3 has 15 amino acids. CDR1 is WSHSY, CDR2 SAAADI, per germline. V was cut by 3 bases and J by 0 bases, with 9 bases left in between. CDR3 residues: CASSDAGLSYNEQFF. In DNA form, the CDR3 reads TGCGCCAGCAGTGACGCGGGCCTCTCCTACAATGAGCAGTTCTTC.

J is TRBJ2-2 and V is TRBV5-1; D uncertain. The V gene's germline CDR1 is SGHRS and CDR2 YFSETQ. V lost 4 bases to trimming and J lost 4 bases, with 14 bases between them. This CDR3 is 15 amino acids long. CDR3 DNA: TGCGCCAGCAGCCCGGGTGGGTACGGCACCGGGGAGCTGTTTTTT. Its protein product is CASSPGGYGTGELFF.

The V and J genes are TRBV27 and TRBJ2-5; D unresolved. V lost 3 bases to trimming and J lost 4 bases, with 9 bases between them. Germline V gene lookup returns CDR1 MNHEY and CDR2 SMNVEV (reference sequence). The CDR3 is 13 amino acids. The CDR3 is CASSFLSGETQYF. The CDR3 DNA sequence: TGTGCCAGCAGTTTTCTGAGTGGAGAGACCCAGTACTTC.

The chain is built from TRBV29-1 and TRBJ2-7; a possible D gene is TRBD2 (5 bases). Germline V gives CDR1 SQVTM, CDR2 ANQGSEA. V was shortened by 4 bases and J by 0 bases, with 13 bases between the two germline ends. This CDR3 comprises 14 residues. As DNA, the CDR3 is TGCAGCGTTGGGGGAGCCCCTAGCTCCTACGAGCAGTACTTC. Translated, it gives CSVGGAPSSYEQYF.

This chain connects TRBV2 to TRBJ2-7; 8 positions match TRBD2. J was trimmed by 2 bases and V by 7 bases; bases with no gene match: 10. The germline V gene encodes CDR1 SNHLY and CDR2 FYNNEI. The CDR3 spans 15 residues. The CDR3 is CASTPGGGFTYEQYF. For the CDR3, the DNA is TGTGCCAGCACGCCGGGAGGGGGGTTTACCTACGAGCAGTACTTC.

V usage is TRBV11-2 and J usage is TRBJ2-1; 12 bases match TRBD1. The ends lost 5 bases at V and 9 bases at J; junction bases unmatched: 5. The length of the CDR3 is 14 residues. CDR1 and CDR2 from the germline V gene are SGHAT and FQNNGV. CDR3 bases: TGTGCCAGCAGCGCTGGGACAGGGGGCGCTGAGCAGTTCTTC. Translating gives CASSAGTGGAEQFF. The full variable domain, in which reference TRBV11-2 and TRBJ2-1 provide the parts outside the CDR3, is EAGVAQSPRYKIIEKRQSVAFWCNPISGHATLYWYQQILGQGPKLLIQFQNNGVVDDSQLPKDRFSAERLKGVDSTLKIQPAKLEDSAVYLCASSAGTGGAEQFFGPGTRLTVL.

This clone appeared a single time. The V gene is TRBV2, the J gene TRBJ2-3, with D uncertain. Germline V gene sequence: CDR1 SNHLY, CDR2 FYNNEI. The CDR3 spans 11 residues. Trimming removed 4 bases from V and 5 bases from J, with 4 bases in between. The chain's CDR3 is CASSGQDTQYF. DNA of the CDR3: TGTGCCAGCAGTGGGCAAGATACGCAGTATTTT.

V is TRBV11-2 and J is TRBJ2-7, with a tentative D call TRBD1 (5 bases). The CDR3 runs 14 residues. V was cut by 0 bases and J by 6 bases, with 12 bases left in between. Germline CDR1 SGHAT, CDR2 FQNNGV. The CDR3 sequence is CASSLDQGRAEQYF. The CDR3 nucleotides are TGTGCCAGCAGCTTAGATCAGGGAAGGGCCGAGCAGTACTTC.

V and J are TRBV28 and TRBJ1-1; TRBD1 aligns across 7 bases. The germline CDR1 and CDR2 sequences are MDHEN and SYDVKM. CDR3 length: 14 residues. J lost 0 bases, V lost 5 bases, and 3 bases had no gene match. CDR3: CASSTGQLNTEAFF. The DNA for the CDR3 is TGTGCCAGCAGTACGGGACAGTTGAACACTGAAGCTTTCTTT.

The rearrangement links TRBV7-2 to TRBJ2-3; tentatively, D is TRBD2 (5 bases). V dropped 5 bases and J dropped 5 bases, with 11 bases sitting between them. CDR3 size: 13 residues. Germline CDR1 SGHTA, CDR2 FQGNSA. In DNA form, the CDR3 reads TGTGCCAGCAGCCGAACGAGGGAAGATACGCAGTATTTT. It translates to CASSRTREDTQYF.

Remarks on this clone: Its ends do not fully match the called genes, so a read error is possible. The chain has TRBV6-1 and TRBJ2-6; maybe TRBD2 (6 bases). The CDR3 totals 18 residues. CDR1 is MNHNS and CDR2 is SASEGT in the germline V gene. The CDR3, as DNA: TGTGCCAGCAGTGAACCCCTGGCCAGGGAGGCTGGAGCCAACGTCCTGACTTTC. Its translation is CASSEPLAREAGANVLTF.

The chain joins TRBV5-4 to TRBJ2-7, with a possible D match to TRBD2 (5 bases). From germline, CDR1 is SGHNT and CDR2 YYREEE (reference sequence). Deletions cut 0 bases from V and 4 bases from J, with 14 bases between. This CDR3 comprises 15 residues. CDR3 in amino acids: CASSLVGGPPYEQYF. The CDR3 DNA sequence: TGTGCCAGCAGCTTGGTCGGCGGGCCGCCATACGAGCAGTACTTC.

J is TRBJ2-3 and V is TRBV19; D is perhaps TRBD1 (7 bases). The CDR3 totals 15 residues. Trimming took off 3 bases at V and 6 bases at J, with 16 bases between the two ends. The germline CDR1 and CDR2 sequences are LNHDA and SQIVND (reference sequence). CDR3 sequence: CASSIGQGGFDTQYF. CDR3 bases: TGTGCCAGTAGTATCGGTCAGGGGGGTTTCGATACGCAGTATTTT. The whole variable domain, remainder taken from reference TRBV19 and TRBJ2-3, is DGGITQSPKYLFRKEGQNVTLSCEQNLNHDAMYWYRQDPGQGLRLIYYSQIVNDFQKGDIAEGYSVSREKKESFPLTVTSAQKNPTAFYLCASSIGQGGFDTQYFGPGTRLTVL.

The chain is built from TRBV11-1 and TRBJ2-1, with 7 bases that match TRBD2. Per the germline V gene, CDR1 is SGHAT and CDR2 is FQDESV (reference sequence). CDR3 size: 16 residues. Trimming cost V 6 bases and J 0 bases; bases outside gene matches: 8. CDR3 amino acids: CASSSQPGGSYNEQFF. CDR3 nucleotides: TGTGCCAGCAGTTCTCAACCGGGAGGCTCCTACAATGAGCAGTTCTTC.

This rearrangement joins TRBV9 to TRBJ2-3; weak D call: TRBD1 (6 bases). The CDR3 extends over 15 amino acids. The V and J ends lost 3 bases and 4 bases respectively, with 15 bases between them. CDR1 is SGDLS, CDR2 YYNGEE, per germline. The CDR3 DNA reads as TGTGCCAGCAGCGGCGTTAGGGGGTCTTCAGATACGCAGTATTTT. It translates to CASSGVRGSSDTQYF.

This chain's CDR3 is CASSSGQGYEQYF. Written as DNA, the CDR3 is TGTGCCAGCAGCTCGGGACAGGGCTACGAGCAGTACTTC. The rearrangement uses TRBV11-3 and TRBJ2-7, with 9 bases fitting TRBD1. Germline assignment: CDR1 SGHNT and CDR2 YENEEA. The J segment lost 3 bases and the V segment lost 4 bases, leaving 1 base of the junction unmatched. This CDR3 has 13 amino acids. The entire variable domain, with the rest obtained from reference TRBV11-3 and TRBJ2-7, is as follows: EAGVVQSPRYKIIEKKQPVAFWCNPISGHNTLYWYLQNLGQGPELLIRYENEEAVDDSQLPKDRFSAERLKGVDSTLKIQPAELGDSAVYLCASSSGQGYEQYFGPGTRLTVT.

This chain uses TRBV28 with TRBJ1-2; D is perhaps TRBD1 (5 bases). The CDR3 is made up of 13 amino acids. The germline CDR1 and CDR2 sequences are MDHEN and SYDVKM. V lost 3 bases, J lost 4 bases, and 9 bases lay in between. This CDR3 reads CASSLGRAYGYTF. The CDR3 DNA reads as TGTGCCAGCAGTTTGGGCAGGGCCTATGGCTACACCTTC.